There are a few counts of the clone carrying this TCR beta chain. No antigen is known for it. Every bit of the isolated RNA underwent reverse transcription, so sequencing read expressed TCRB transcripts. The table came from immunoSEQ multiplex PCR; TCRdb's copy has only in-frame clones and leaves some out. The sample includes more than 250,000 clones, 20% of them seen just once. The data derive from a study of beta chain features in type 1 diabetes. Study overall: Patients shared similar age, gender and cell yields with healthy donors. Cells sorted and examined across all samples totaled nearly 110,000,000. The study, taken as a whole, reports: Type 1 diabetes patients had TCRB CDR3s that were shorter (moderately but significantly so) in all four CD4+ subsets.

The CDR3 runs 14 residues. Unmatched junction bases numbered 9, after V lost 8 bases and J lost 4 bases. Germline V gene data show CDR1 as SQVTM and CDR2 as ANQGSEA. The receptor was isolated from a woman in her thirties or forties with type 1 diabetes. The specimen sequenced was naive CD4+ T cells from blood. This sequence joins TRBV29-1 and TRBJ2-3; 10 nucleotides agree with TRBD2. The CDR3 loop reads CSLRASGSADTQYF. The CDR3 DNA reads TGCAGCTTGAGGGCTAGCGGGAGCGCAGATACGCAGTATTTT.